This T cell receptor (beta chain) was captured in a study of T cells in Graves' hyperthyroidism and ophthalmopathy. As for the study in general: Upon initial diagnosis and before any treatment, peripheral blood was collected.

The germline V and J ends were trimmed by 8 bases and 4 bases, with 10 bases remaining between them. CDR3 length equals 12 residues. Looked up from germline, CDR1 is MNHEY and CDR2 is SMNVEV (reference sequence). Template material for amplifying TCR beta CDR3 regions consisted of RNA transcripts. The HTBI primer set served for first-round RT-PCR of the TCR CDR3. TCRdb reprocessed the multiplex PCR reads via MiXCR and lists one record per CDR3 protein. This sample has approximately 400,000 distinct CDR3 sequences, with approximately 25% found just once. Absence of ophthalmopathy progression within 18 months defined stable Graves' hyperthyroidism.

The specimen was blood. The V and J genes are TRBV27 and TRBJ2-3; D gene ambiguous. This TCR derives from a man aged 50-60 years with Graves' hyperthyroidism. The CDR3 DNA follows: TGTGCCAGCGGAGTACGCCCAGATACGCAGTATTTT. Translating gives CASGVRPDTQYF.